The rows below give T cell receptor beta chains drawn from one sample of a study of T cells in Graves' hyperthyroidism and ophthalmopathy. TCRdb re-called the multiplex PCR reads through MiXCR, storing one row per CDR3 protein. This table holds hundreds of thousands of distinct CDR3 sequences, approximately 15% found once. Sample: blood. These receptors all come from a woman between 40 and 55 years old with Graves' ophthalmopathy. Each CDR3 is given with its conserved first and last residue. A D gene is named only where the DNA matches it firmly. Clone size appears in some rows only: once, few, many, or a class for an expanded clone.

NA,TRBJ1-1,TRBV6-5,many,CASSYSYPNTEAFF,TGTGCCAGCAGTTACTCCTACCCGAACACTGAAGCTTTCTTT
NA,TRBJ1-5,TRBV27,few,CASSTRLKPHQPQHF,TGTGCCAGCAGTACCCGACTCAAACCCCATCAGCCCCAGCATTTT
TRBD1,TRBJ2-7,TRBV14,few,CASSQDEGALEQYF,TGTGCCAGCAGCCAAGATGAGGGGGCGCTTGAGCAGTACTTC
NA,TRBJ2-2,TRBV6-1,NA,CASRARGTRDTGELFF,TGTGCCAGCAGGGCCCGGGGGACTCGGGACACCGGGGAGCTGTTTTTT
TRBD2,TRBJ2-3,TRBV20-1,many,CSAPISRGGFFTQYF,TGCAGTGCTCCGATCTCCCGGGGGGGCTTCTTTACGCAGTATTTT
TRBD1,TRBJ2-5,TRBV6-1,few,CASSLGQGLQETQYF,TGTGCCAGCAGTTTGGGACAGGGTTTACAAGAGACCCAGTACTTC
NA,TRBJ1-1,TRBV5-1,many,CASSPGREGSGWNTEAFF,TGCGCCAGCAGCCCCGGTCGCGAGGGTTCGGGATGGAACACTGAAGCTTTCTTT
NA,TRBJ2-3,TRBV4-1,few,CASSRPIAGVTDTQYF,TGCGCCAGCAGCCGCCCCATAGCAGGGGTCACAGATACGCAGTATTTT
NA,TRBJ2-1,TRBV11-2,many,CASSLDGPGMGNEQFF,TGTGCCAGCAGCTTAGATGGGCCTGGGATGGGCAATGAGCAGTTCTTC
TRBD1,TRBJ2-3,TRBV2,many,CASRGGTGDTQYF,TGTGCCAGCAGGGGCGGGACAGGAGATACGCAGTATTTT
NA,TRBJ2-5,TRBV13,many,CASSLAEGKETQYF,TGTGCCAGCAGCTTAGCGGAAGGGAAGGAGACCCAGTACTTC
TRBD2,TRBJ2-3,TRBV5-1,many,CASSLAGTSAPTDTQYF,TGCGCCAGCAGCTTGGCGGGGACTAGCGCCCCCACAGATACGCAGTATTTT
NA,TRBJ1-2,TRBV3-1,many,CASSQEGVVNYGYTF,TGTGCCAGCAGCCAGGAGGGAGTAGTAAACTATGGCTACACCTTC
TRBD2,TRBJ2-1,TRBV6-2/TRBV6-3,few,CASSYSASGNNEQFF,TGTGCCAGCAGTTACTCGGCTAGCGGGAACAATGAGCAGTTCTTC
NA,TRBJ2-2,TRBV20-1,NA,CSAISVNTGELFF,TGCAGTGCTATCAGCGTCAACACCGGGGAGCTGTTTTTT
NA,TRBJ1-3,TRBV5-1,NA,CASSSALDSGNTIYF,TGCGCCAGCAGCTCGGCACTCGACTCTGGAAACACCATATATTTT
NA,TRBJ2-2,TRBV6-1,few,CASTKGRAAGELFF,TGTGCCAGCACCAAAGGAAGAGCCGCGGGGGAGCTGTTTTTT
NA,TRBJ1-5,TRBV4-1,NA,CASSQEPQGNYNQPQHF,TGCGCCAGCAGCCAAGAACCACAGGGAAACTACAATCAGCCCCAGCATTTT
NA,TRBJ1-6,TRBV28,few,CASSPGELNSPLHF,TGTGCCAGCAGCCCAGGGGAATTGAATTCACCCCTCCACTTT
TRBD1,TRBJ1-4,TRBV2,many,CASSELGQGRDEKLFF,TGTGCCAGCAGTGAACTGGGACAGGGGAGGGATGAAAAACTGTTTTTT
NA,TRBJ1-2,TRBV7-2,NA,CASSLAGGFVYTF,TGTGCCAGCAGCTTAGCCGGGGGGTTCGTCTACACCTTC
TRBD1,TRBJ1-1,TRBV18,many,CASSPLDRGEAFF,TGTGCCAGCTCACCTCTAGACAGGGGTGAAGCTTTCTTT
NA,TRBJ1-5,TRBV7-2,many,CASSLVVSNQPQHF,TGTGCCAGCAGCTTAGTGGTCAGCAATCAGCCCCAGCATTTT
NA,TRBJ1-5,TRBV2,many,CASSSDGSQPQHF,TGTGCCAGCAGCTCGGACGGTAGTCAGCCCCAGCATTTT
NA,TRBJ1-2,TRBV6-1,many,CASSEGGNYGYTF,TGTGCCAGCAGTGAAGGAGGGAACTATGGCTACACCTTC
NA,TRBJ1-1,TRBV24-1,many,CATRDSIGTEAFF,TGTGCCACCAGGGACAGCATTGGGACTGAAGCTTTCTTT
NA,TRBJ1-2,TRBV12-3/TRBV12-4,NA,CASSLVGARGYGYTF,TGTGCCAGCAGTTTAGTCGGGGCCCGGGGGTATGGCTACACCTTC
TRBD1,TRBJ1-1,TRBV6-2/TRBV6-3,many,CASSSSQGARTEAFF,TGTGCCAGCAGTTCGTCACAGGGGGCCCGCACTGAAGCTTTCTTT
TRBD1,TRBJ1-2,TRBV10-3,few,CAISDFEGQGNYGYTF,TGTGCCATCAGTGACTTCGAGGGACAGGGGAACTATGGCTACACCTTC
NA,TRBJ1-1,TRBV19,few,CASSITPTEAFF,TGTGCCAGTAGTATAACACCCACCGAGGCTTTCTTT
NA,TRBJ2-2,TRBV12-3/TRBV12-4,many,CASSHGTMAGELFF,TGTGCCAGCAGTCACGGAACTATGGCCGGGGAGCTGTTTTTT